The present entry profiles one T cell receptor beta chain with its context. The sample belongs to a study of cytotoxic CD8 clonotypes in ibrutinib-treated CLL. Deletions cut 2 bases from V and 8 bases from J, with 15 bases between. This CDR3 spans 15 amino acids. Germline assignment: CDR1 MNHEY and CDR2 SMNVEV (reference sequence). This table comes from immunoSEQ multiplex PCR, and its TCRdb copy is limited to in-frame clones, with some not included. The data hold roughly 17,000 clones, with approximately 61% observed a single time. The sequenced sample was PBMCs, obtained after 12 months of ibrutinib treatment. This sequence joins TRBV27 and TRBJ1-4; D gene uncertain. The TCR was taken from a human donor with chronic lymphocytic leukemia. The CDR3 DNA sequence: TGTGCCAGCAGTTTAACCCGCCGGGCGGGAGAAAAACTGTTTTTT. It is translated as CASSLTRRAGEKLFF.